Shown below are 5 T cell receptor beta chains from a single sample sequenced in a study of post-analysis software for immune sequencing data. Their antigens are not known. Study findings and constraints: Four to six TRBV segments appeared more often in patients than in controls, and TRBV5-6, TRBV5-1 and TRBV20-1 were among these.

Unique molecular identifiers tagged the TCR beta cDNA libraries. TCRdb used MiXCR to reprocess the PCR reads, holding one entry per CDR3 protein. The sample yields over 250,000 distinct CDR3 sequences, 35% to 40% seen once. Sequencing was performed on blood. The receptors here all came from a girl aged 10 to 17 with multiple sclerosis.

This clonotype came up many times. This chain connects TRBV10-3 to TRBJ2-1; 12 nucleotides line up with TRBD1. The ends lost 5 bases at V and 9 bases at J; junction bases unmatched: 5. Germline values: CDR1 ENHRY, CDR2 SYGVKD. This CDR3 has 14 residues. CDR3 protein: CAISSGQGAFEQFF. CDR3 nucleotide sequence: TGTGCCATCAGTTCGGGACAGGGGGCCTTTGAGCAGTTCTTC.

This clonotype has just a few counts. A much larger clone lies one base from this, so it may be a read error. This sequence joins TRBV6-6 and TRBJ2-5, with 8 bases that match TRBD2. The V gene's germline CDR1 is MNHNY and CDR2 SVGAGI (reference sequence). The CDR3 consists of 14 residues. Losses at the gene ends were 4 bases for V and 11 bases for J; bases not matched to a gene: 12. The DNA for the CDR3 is TGTGCCAGCAGTTCGGGGACTAGTGGGAATGAGCAGTACTTC. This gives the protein CASSSGTSGNEQYF.

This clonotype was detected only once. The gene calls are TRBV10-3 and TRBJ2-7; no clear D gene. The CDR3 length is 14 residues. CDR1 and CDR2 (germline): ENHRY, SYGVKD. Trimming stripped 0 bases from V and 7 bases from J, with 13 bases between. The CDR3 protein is CAISESRCLSEQYF. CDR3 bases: TGTGCCATCAGTGAGTCTCGGTGTCTTTCTGAGCAGTACTTC.

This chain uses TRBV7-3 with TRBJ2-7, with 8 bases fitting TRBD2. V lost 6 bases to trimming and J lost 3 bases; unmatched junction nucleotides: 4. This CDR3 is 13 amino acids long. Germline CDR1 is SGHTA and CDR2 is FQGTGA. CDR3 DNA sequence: TGTGCCAGCAGAAAAGCGGGAGACTACGAGCAGTACTTC. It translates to CASRKAGDYEQYF.

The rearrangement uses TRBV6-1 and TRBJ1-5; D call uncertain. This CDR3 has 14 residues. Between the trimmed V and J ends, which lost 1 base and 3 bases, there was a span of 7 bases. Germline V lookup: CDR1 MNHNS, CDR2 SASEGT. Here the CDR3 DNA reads TGTGCCAGCAGTGAAGTACTGTACAATCAGCCCCAGCATTTT. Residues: CASSEVLYNQPQHF.